These T cell receptor beta chains were read from a single sample in a study of T cell repertoires in cytomegalovirus infection. The antigens of these receptors remain unknown. TCRdb reanalysed the reads using MiXCR and keeps one entry per CDR3 protein. The sample shows 750,000 to 950,000 distinct CDR3 sequences, around 29% of them seen only once. The sample in question was cultured CD8+ T cells from PBMCs, obtained from culture after CMV antigen stimulation. Receptors originate from a human donor in good health (CMV status not recorded). Some clones in this sample may be carry-over from other donors' samples. Both conserved end residues are part of each CDR3. A D gene is named only where the DNA matches it firmly. Only some rows state a clone size, as once, few, many or a class for expanded clones.

size	V	J	D	CDR3	DNA
NA	TRBV3-1	TRBJ2-3	NA	CASSQGLGDADTQYF	TGTGCCAGCAGCCAAGGACTCGGGGACGCAGATACGCAGTATTTT
NA	TRBV19	TRBJ1-1	NA	CASNWGVGTEAFF	TGTGCCAGTAACTGGGGCGTGGGGACTGAAGCTTTCTTT
NA	TRBV9	TRBJ2-5	NA	CASSVGGTETQYF	TGTGCCAGCAGCGTAGGGGGGACGGAGACCCAGTACTTC
many	TRBV6-1	TRBJ2-1	TRBD1	CASSPGQGGNEQFF	TGTGCCAGCAGTCCAGGACAGGGGGGCAATGAGCAGTTCTTC
few	TRBV7-9	TRBJ2-7	TRBD1	CASSSGGQREQYF	TGTGCCAGCAGCTCAGGGGGACAGCGAGAGCAGTACTTC
many	TRBV7-2	TRBJ2-1	TRBD2	CASNFQLAGASSYNEQFF	TGTGCCAGCAACTTCCAACTAGCGGGGGCCAGCTCCTACAATGAGCAGTTCTTC
NA	TRBV20-1	TRBJ2-2	NA	CSARGEDTYTGELFF	TGCAGTGCTAGAGGAGAGGACACCTACACCGGGGAGCTGTTTTTT
NA	TRBV6-2/TRBV6-3	TRBJ1-1	NA	CASSYADTGTEAFF	TGTGCCAGCAGTTACGCCGACACCGGGACTGAAGCTTTCTTT
many	TRBV7-2	TRBJ2-2	NA	CASSQAMGVNAGELFF	TGTGCCAGCAGCCAGGCGATGGGGGTAAATGCCGGGGAGCTGTTTTTT
few	TRBV6-1	TRBJ2-7	NA	CASSEGLPYEQYF	TGTGCCAGCAGTGAGGGGCTTCCCTACGAGCAGTACTTC
NA	TRBV6-6	TRBJ2-3	TRBD2	CASSSWTSGGESDTQYF	TGTGCCAGCAGTTCCTGGACTAGCGGGGGGGAGTCAGATACGCAGTATTTT
many	TRBV12-3/TRBV12-4	TRBJ1-5	NA	CASSIGQTRYSNQPQHF	TGTGCCAGCAGTATAGGACAGACTAGGTATAGCAATCAGCCCCAGCATTTT
once	TRBV7-9	TRBJ1-2	NA	CASSTTTEDDTF	TGTGCCAGCAGCACTACGACGGAGGACGACACCTTC
NA	TRBV18	TRBJ1-1	TRBD1	CASSHGQGAVEAFF	TGTGCCAGCTCCCATGGACAGGGGGCGGTTGAAGCTTTCTTT
NA	TRBV20-1	TRBJ2-7	TRBD1	CSASPGQTYEQYF	TGCAGTGCTAGTCCGGGACAGACCTACGAGCAGTACTTC
NA	TRBV20-1	TRBJ1-1	TRBD1	CSAPLPTGVNTEAFF	TGCAGTGCCCCCCTCCCCACAGGGGTTAATACTGAAGCTTTCTTT
few	TRBV2	TRBJ2-6	TRBD1	CASREPGGSGANVLTF	TGTGCCAGCAGGGAGCCAGGGGGCTCTGGGGCCAACGTCCTGACTTTC